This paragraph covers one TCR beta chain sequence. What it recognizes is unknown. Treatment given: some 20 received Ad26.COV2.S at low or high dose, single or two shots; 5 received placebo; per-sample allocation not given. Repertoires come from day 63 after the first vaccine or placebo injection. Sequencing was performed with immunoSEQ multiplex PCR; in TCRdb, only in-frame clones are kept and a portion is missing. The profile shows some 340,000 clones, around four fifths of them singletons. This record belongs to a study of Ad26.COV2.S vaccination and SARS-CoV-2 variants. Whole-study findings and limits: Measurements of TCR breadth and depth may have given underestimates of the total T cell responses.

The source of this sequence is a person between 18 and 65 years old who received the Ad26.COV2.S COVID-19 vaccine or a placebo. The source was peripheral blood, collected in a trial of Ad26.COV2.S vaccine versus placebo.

The CDR3 reads CASSTGSRNSPLHF. CDR3 in DNA: TGTGCCAGCAGTACAGGGTCCCGAAATTCACCCCTCCACTTT. The chain employs TRBV2 and TRBJ1-6; possible D gene TRBD1, 6 bases. Trimming pared 5 bases from V and 7 bases from J, leaving 12 bases between. The CDR3 has 14 residues. In germline, CDR1 is SNHLY, CDR2 FYNNEI.